The clone carrying this T cell receptor (beta chain) has at least ten counts. The V and J ends lost 6 bases and 4 bases, in that order; junction bases with no gene match: 1. The CDR3 runs 14 residues. Germline values: CDR1 MRHNA, CDR2 SNTAGT. This table comes from immunoSEQ multiplex PCR, and its TCRdb copy is limited to in-frame clones, with some not included. The table includes about 300,000 clones, approximately 90% detected once. These data come from a study of blood T cell repertoires in COVID-19. Study overall: T cells, B-cell-depleted T cells, or PBMCs supplied cDNA or gDNA.

The J gene is TRBJ2-3, the V gene TRBV6-4, with 13 bases lining up with TRBD2. Sequencing used peripheral blood. The TCR was taken from a woman aged 30 to 39 with COVID-19, enrolled during active disease. As DNA, the CDR3 is TGTGCCAGCAGCACTAGCGGGGGGGCAGATACGCAGTATTTT. The encoded protein is CASSTSGGADTQYF.